Sequencing of this T cell receptor beta chain was carried out in a study of tumor and adjacent non-tumor tissue in lung cancer. On this clonotype: One end of the junction is discordant with germline, which a read error may explain.

TCRbeta libraries were built with three rounds of nested PCR, modified from ARM-PCR. TCRdb fed the multiplex PCR reads into MiXCR, producing one record per CDR3 protein. The sample carries more than 60,000 distinct CDR3 sequences, 60% to 85% recorded once. This CDR3 comprises 15 residues. Germline CDR1 and CDR2: ENHRY and SYGVKD. RNA was extracted from bulk tissue without any cell sorting. The chain is built from TRBV10-3 and TRBJ1-2; D is possibly TRBD1 (6 bases). This receptor was taken from a woman between 45 and 65 years old with non-small cell lung cancer. Material: lung tumor tissue. The CDR3 loop reads CAISAPGQGHYGCIF. DNA for the CDR3: TGTGCCATCAGTGCCCCGGGGCAGGGGCACTATGGCTGCATCTTC.